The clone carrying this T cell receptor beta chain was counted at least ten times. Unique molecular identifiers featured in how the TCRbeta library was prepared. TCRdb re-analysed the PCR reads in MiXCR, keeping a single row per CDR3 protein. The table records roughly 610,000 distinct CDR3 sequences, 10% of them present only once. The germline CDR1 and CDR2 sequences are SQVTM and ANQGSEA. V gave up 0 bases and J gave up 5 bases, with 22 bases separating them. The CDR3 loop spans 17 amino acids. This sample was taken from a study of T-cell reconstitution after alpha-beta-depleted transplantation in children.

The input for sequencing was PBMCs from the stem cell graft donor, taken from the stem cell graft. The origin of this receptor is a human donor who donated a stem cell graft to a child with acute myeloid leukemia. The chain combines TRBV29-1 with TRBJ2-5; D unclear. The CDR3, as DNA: TGCAGCGTTGAAGATCTTTCGAGCCCAAGCCGCTTGGAGACCCAGTACTTC. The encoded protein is CSVEDLSSPSRLETQYF.